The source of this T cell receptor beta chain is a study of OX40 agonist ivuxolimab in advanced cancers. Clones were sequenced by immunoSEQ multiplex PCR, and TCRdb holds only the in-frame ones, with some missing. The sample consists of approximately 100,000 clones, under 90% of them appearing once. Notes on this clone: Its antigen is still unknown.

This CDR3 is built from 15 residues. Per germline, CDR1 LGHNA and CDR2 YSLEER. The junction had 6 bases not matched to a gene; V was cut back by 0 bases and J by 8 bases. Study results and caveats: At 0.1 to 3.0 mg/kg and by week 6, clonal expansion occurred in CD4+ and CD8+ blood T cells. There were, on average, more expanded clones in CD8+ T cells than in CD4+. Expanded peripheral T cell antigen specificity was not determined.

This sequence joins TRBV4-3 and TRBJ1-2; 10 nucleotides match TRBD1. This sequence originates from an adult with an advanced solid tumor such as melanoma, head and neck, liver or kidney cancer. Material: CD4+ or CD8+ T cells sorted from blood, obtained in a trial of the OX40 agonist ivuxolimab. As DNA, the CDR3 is TGCGCCAGCAGCCAAGACACGGACAGGGGGGACGGCTACACCTTC. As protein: CASSQDTDRGDGYTF.